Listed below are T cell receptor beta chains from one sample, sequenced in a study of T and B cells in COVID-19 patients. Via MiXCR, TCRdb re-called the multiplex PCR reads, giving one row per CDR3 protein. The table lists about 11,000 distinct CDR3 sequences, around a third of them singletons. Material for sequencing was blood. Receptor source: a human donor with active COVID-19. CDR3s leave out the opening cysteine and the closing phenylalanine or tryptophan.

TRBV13	ASSRIRDTKNIQY
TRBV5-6	ASSLDRDSLFYGYT
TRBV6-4	ASSDGIQGGTEAF
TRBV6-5	ASSYGSHSGTQETQY
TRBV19	ASSIGIGGALYEQY
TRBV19	ASSEQAGGPGDVDTQY
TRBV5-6	ASSPRGGPPNEKLF
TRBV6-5	ASSRISGNTIY
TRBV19	ASRTQDSFDT
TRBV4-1	ASSQDYVGNTIY
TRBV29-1	SVVPTVRQLNTEAF
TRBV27	ASSLGTSGGATDTQY
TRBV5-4	ASSLLLAGETDTQY
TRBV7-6	ASSLARADTGANVLT
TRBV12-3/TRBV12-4	ANAQAGGTDTQY
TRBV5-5	ASSLARETQY
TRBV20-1	SARGLAGVLDTQY
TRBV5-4	ASSPARWNIEAF
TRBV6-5	ASRPQGRIGNGYT
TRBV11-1	ASSLNRGARETQY
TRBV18	ASSWGQGNTGELF
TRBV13	ASSLGASYEQY
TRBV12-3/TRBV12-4	ASSFDIRTEAF
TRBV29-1	SASTATNEKLF
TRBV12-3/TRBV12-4	ASSLETAILF
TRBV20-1	SASPGQGSYGYT
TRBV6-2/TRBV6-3	ASSIEAGGPAEAF
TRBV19	ASSSTGSSYNSPLH
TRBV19	ASSIEPYSDTQY
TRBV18	ASSGSGNQPQH
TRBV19	ASSIFPGLAGRRTDTQY
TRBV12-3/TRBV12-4	ASTTGGTAYGYT
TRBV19	ASSPGQGYYGYT
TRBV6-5	ASSYGRIGNQPQH
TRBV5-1	ASSSGQGRETQY
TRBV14	ASSQNVSPLH
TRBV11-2	ASSLLAGVNTGELF
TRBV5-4	PSSPSTGTNTEAF
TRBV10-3	AARAGQPNSPLH
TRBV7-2	ASSLVAVANTGELF
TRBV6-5	ASRGAGTGANVLT
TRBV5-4	ASSRDRHKPSTDTQY
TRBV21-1	ASSLGERKQPQH
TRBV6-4	ASRLRPGGTQY
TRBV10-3	ATIQGNSGNTIY
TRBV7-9	ASSRTGDGFEKLF